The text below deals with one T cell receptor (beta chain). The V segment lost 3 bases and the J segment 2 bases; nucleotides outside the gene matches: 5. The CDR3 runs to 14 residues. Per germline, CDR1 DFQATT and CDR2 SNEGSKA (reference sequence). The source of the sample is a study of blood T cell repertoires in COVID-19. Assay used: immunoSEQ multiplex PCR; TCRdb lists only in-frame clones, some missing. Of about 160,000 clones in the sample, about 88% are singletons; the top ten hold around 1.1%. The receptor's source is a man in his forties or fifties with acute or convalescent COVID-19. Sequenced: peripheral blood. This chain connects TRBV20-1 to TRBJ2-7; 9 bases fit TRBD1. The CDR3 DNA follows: TGCAGTGCTAGTACAGGACAGGGGACCTACGAGCAGTACTTC. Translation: CSASTGQGTYEQYF.